The 3 T cell receptor beta chains listed next were all sequenced from one sample in a study of shared clonotypes between healthy human individuals. CD45RO-negative, CCR7-positively selected cells formed the naive CD8 fraction, excluding terminally differentiated effector memory CD45RA+ cells. Sequencing was performed with immunoSEQ multiplex PCR; in TCRdb, only in-frame clones are kept and a portion is missing. In the table there are 750,000 to 1,000,000 clones, about 91% of which are singletons. Material for sequencing was naive CD8+ T cells sorted from blood. The receptors were sampled from a man aged 25-45 years in good health.

This sequence joins TRBV28 and TRBJ2-2, with a possible D match to TRBD1 (5 bases). Per germline, CDR1 MDHEN and CDR2 SYDVKM. V lost 5 bases to trimming and J lost 1 base, with 11 bases between them. This CDR3 contains 15 residues. CDR3 nucleotides: TGTGCCAGCAGTCTCCAGGGCCTGAACACCGGGGAGCTGTTTTTT. Translating gives CASSLQGLNTGELFF. Full variable domain (outside the CDR3, taken from reference TRBV28 and TRBJ2-2): DVKVTQSSRYLVKRTGEKVFLECVQDMDHENMFWYRQDPGLGLRLIYFSYDVKMKEKGDIPEGYSVSREKKERFSLILESASTNQTSMYLCASSLQGLNTGELFFGEGSRLTVL.

This chain joins TRBV19 and TRBJ1-1, with D uncertain. Germline CDR1 reads LNHDA; CDR2 reads SQIVND (reference sequence). Trimming took 10 bases from V and 1 from J, leaving 10 bases between them. This CDR3 region has 12 residues. CDR3 nucleotide sequence: TGTGCCACCACAGTGGGGAACACTGAAGCTTTCTTT. Protein sequence: CATTVGNTEAFF. The entire variable domain, with the rest obtained from reference TRBV19 and TRBJ1-1, is as follows: DGGITQSPKYLFRKEGQNVTLSCEQNLNHDAMYWYRQDPGQGLRLIYYSQIVNDFQKGDIAEGYSVSREKKESFPLTVTSAQKNPTAFYLCATTVGNTEAFFGQGTRLTVV.

The V gene is TRBV15, the J gene TRBJ2-1, with D perhaps assigned TRBD1 or TRBD2 (5 bases each). The CDR3 spans 12 residues. V shed 1 base and J shed 9 bases, with 7 bases lying between them. The V gene's germline CDR1 is LNHNV and CDR2 YYDKDF (reference sequence). In nucleotides, the CDR3 is TGTGCCACCAGCAGAGGGGACGGTGAGCAGTTCTTC. Protein: CATSRGDGEQFF.